The clone carrying this T cell receptor (beta chain) was found a few times. The entry originates in a study of blood T cell repertoires in COVID-19. As for the study in general: From the United States, Italy and Spain came samples of acute and convalescent COVID-19. Nucleic acid was either cDNA or gDNA, and it came from T cells, B-cell-depleted T cells, or PBMCs.

Clones were sequenced by immunoSEQ multiplex PCR, and TCRdb holds only the in-frame ones, with some missing. The repertoire holds 110,000 or so clones, less than 85% seen once, with less than 5% in the top ten. Germline CDR1 and CDR2: MDHEN and SYDVKM. V lost 4 bases and J lost 13, with 16 bases in between. The CDR3 runs 12 residues. The TCR was taken from a human donor in a cohort sampled during active or convalescent COVID-19. Sequenced material: peripheral blood. The chain combines TRBV28 with TRBJ1-1, with unresolved D. CDR3 residues: CASSSVPWLRFF. The CDR3 DNA reads TGTGCCAGCAGTTCAGTACCCTGGTTACGTTTCTTT.